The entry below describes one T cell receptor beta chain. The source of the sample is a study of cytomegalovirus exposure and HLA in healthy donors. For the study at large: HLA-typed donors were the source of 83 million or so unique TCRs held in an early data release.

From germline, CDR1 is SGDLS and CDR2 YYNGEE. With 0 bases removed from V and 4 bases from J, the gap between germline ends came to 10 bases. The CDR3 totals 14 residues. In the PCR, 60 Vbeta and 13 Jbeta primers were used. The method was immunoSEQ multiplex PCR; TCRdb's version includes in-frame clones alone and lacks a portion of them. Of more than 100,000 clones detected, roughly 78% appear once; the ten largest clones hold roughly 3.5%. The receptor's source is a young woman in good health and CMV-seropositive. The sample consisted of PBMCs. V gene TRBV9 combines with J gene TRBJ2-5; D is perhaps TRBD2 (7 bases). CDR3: CASSVAGGLETQYF. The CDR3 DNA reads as TGTGCCAGCAGCGTAGCCGGGGGGCTAGAGACCCAGTACTTC.